The 22 T cell receptor beta chains below were found in one sample sequenced in a study of blood T cell repertoires in COVID-19. Sequenced by immunoSEQ multiplex PCR; TCRdb stores in-frame clones only, minus some. In the table there are about 93,000 clones, almost 80% of which are singletons. What was sequenced was peripheral blood. All receptors come from a human donor in a cohort sampled during active COVID-19.

This chain joins TRBV11-3 and TRBJ2-2; no definite D call. CDR1 and CDR2 (germline): SGHNT, YENEEA. The CDR3 has 14 residues. Trimming took 5 bases from V and 2 from J, leaving 9 bases between them. This CDR3 is CASSVARNTGELFF. The CDR3 DNA is TGTGCCAGCAGCGTTGCGCGTAACACCGGGGAGCTGTTTTTT.

The CDR3 sequence: CASSPFATGGTDTQYF. As DNA, the CDR3 is TGTGCCAGCTCACCATTCGCGACAGGGGGCACAGATACGCAGTATTTT. V and J are TRBV18 and TRBJ2-3; TRBD1 aligns across 8 bases. With V trimmed by 2 bases and J by 1 base, 5 bases remained unmatched. The CDR3 contains 16 residues. CDR1 and CDR2 (germline): KGHSH, LQKENI.

The gene calls are TRBV7-8 and TRBJ1-4, with TRBD1 matching 9 bases. Germline values: CDR1 SGHVS, CDR2 FQNEAQ. Trimming took 0 bases from V and 7 from J; bases not matched to a gene: 3. This CDR3 contains 15 residues. The CDR3 DNA sequence: TGTGCCAGCAGCTTAGCGGGACAGGGAGTTGAAAAACTGTTTTTT. This translates into CASSLAGQGVEKLFF. Supplemented by reference TRBV7-8 and TRBJ1-4, the full variable domain reads GAGVSQSPRYKVAKRGQDVALRCDPISGHVSLFWYQQALGQGPEFLTYFQNEAQLDKSGLPSDRFFAERPEGSVSTLKIQRTQQEDSAVYLCASSLAGQGVEKLFFGSGTQLSVL.

The rearrangement uses TRBV11-2 and TRBJ1-3, with D tentatively TRBD1 (5 bases). CDR1 is SGHAT, CDR2 FQNNGV, per germline. Between the trimmed V and J ends, which lost 6 bases and 8 bases, there was a span of 17 bases. The CDR3 extends over 14 amino acids. The CDR3 region is CASSQPGGLDTIYF. DNA for the CDR3: TGTGCCAGCAGTCAACCGGGGGGGTTGGACACCATATATTTT.

The chain joins TRBV5-6 to TRBJ1-6; 10 bases line up with TRBD1. Trimming removed 1 base from V and 9 bases from J; junction bases left unmatched: 4. This CDR3 has 15 residues. Germline CDR1 SGHDT, CDR2 YYEEEE. CDR3 sequence (DNA): TGTGCCAGCAGCTTGTCGGGACAGGGGCTTTCACCCCTCCACTTT. Translated: CASSLSGQGLSPLHF.

This clone was found a few times. The chain is built from TRBV7-9 and TRBJ2-1; the D is unclear. The germline CDR1 and CDR2 sequences are SEHNR and FQNEAQ (reference sequence). The CDR3 totals 17 residues. Trimming took 2 bases from V and 6 from J, leaving 20 bases between them. CDR3 sequence (DNA): TGTGCCAGCAGCTTACCGTCCCCGGGTCACTGGCCCAATGAGCAGTTCTTC. Its translation: CASSLPSPGHWPNEQFF. The full variable domain, completed using reference TRBV7-9 and TRBJ2-1, is DTGVSQNPRHKITKRGQNVTFRCDPISEHNRLYWYRQTLGQGPEFLTYFQNEAQLEKSRLLSDRFSAERPKGSFSTLEIQRTEQGDSAMYLCASSLPSPGHWPNEQFFGPGTRLTVL.

The chain uses TRBV19 and TRBJ2-3; the match to TRBD2 covers 10 bases. CDR1 is LNHDA and CDR2 is SQIVND in the germline V gene (reference sequence). J gave up 4 bases and V 3 bases, and 4 bases lay outside the gene matches. The length of the CDR3 is 15 residues. This CDR3 reads CASSISGGAADTQYF. DNA of the CDR3: TGTGCCAGTAGTATCAGCGGGGGGGCGGCAGATACGCAGTATTTT.

This clone showed up just a few times. CDR3 region: CASSPLQSNTEAFF. CDR3 nucleotides: TGTGCCAGCAGTCCTTTACAGTCGAACACTGAAGCTTTCTTT. The genes are TRBV28 and TRBJ1-1; the D is unclear. The germline gives CDR1 MDHEN, CDR2 SYDVKM. The V end lost 5 bases, the J end lost 1 base, and 11 bases lay between the germline ends. The CDR3 is made up of 14 amino acids.

This clone showed up just a few times. CDR3 bases: TGTGCCAGCAGTGTCCGTGGCGGTGCGGGGAACACTGAAGCTTTCTTT. It is translated as CASSVRGGAGNTEAFF. The chain has TRBV6-1 and TRBJ1-1; no firm D call. The CDR3 length is 16 residues. Germline assignment: CDR1 MNHNS and CDR2 SASEGT. V was trimmed by 4 bases and J by 1 base, leaving 16 bases between them.

CDR3 nucleotides: TGTGCCAGCAGCAGACGGGGGGGAGGCAGGTTAGGAACTAATGAAAAACTGTTTTTT. This translates into CASSRRGGGRLGTNEKLFF. The chain combines TRBV7-8 with TRBJ1-4; D is possibly TRBD1 (5 bases). Trimming stripped 5 bases from V and 1 base from J, with 23 bases between. Germline CDR1 reads SGHVS; CDR2 reads FQNEAQ. This CDR3 spans 19 amino acids.

The chain uses TRBV3-1 (or the pseudogene TRBV3-2) and TRBJ1-4; TRBD1 might be the D (5 bases). The germline V and J ends were trimmed by 4 bases and 0 bases, with 12 bases remaining between them. In germline, CDR1 is LGHDT, CDR2 YNNKEL (reference sequence). The CDR3 has 16 amino acids. The DNA for the CDR3 is TGTGCCAGCAGCCGGCAGGGTTCTGCAACTAATGAAAAACTGTTTTTT. It yields the protein CASSRQGSATNEKLFF.

Turning to this clone: Distinct nucleotide sequences in the sample also encode this CDR3. The CDR3 loop reads CASSLVRTGGIDTQYF. The CDR3, as DNA: TGTGCCAGCAGCTTAGTCCGGACAGGGGGTATAGATACGCAGTATTTT. The V call is TRBV7-2, the J call TRBJ2-3, with TRBD1 identical over 10 bases. Losses at the gene ends were 1 base for V and 5 bases for J; bases not matched to a gene: 6. The CDR3 has 16 residues. Germline V lookup: CDR1 SGHTA, CDR2 FQGNSA.

This clone was detected only a few times. The chain combines TRBV6-5 with TRBJ1-2; TRBD1 is a possible D gene (6 bases). V shed 6 bases and J shed 8 bases, with 16 bases lying between them. The CDR3 has 13 amino acids. Germline CDR1 MNHEY, CDR2 SVGAGI. The CDR3 spells CASSQIQGSGYTF. In nucleotides, the CDR3 is TGTGCCAGCAGCCAAATACAGGGCAGCGGCTACACCTTC.

The rearrangement uses TRBV5-6 and TRBJ2-5, with a tentative D call TRBD1 (6 bases). Germline V lookup: CDR1 SGHDT, CDR2 YYEEEE. V gave up 0 bases and J gave up 6 bases, with 9 bases separating them. The CDR3 consists of 13 residues. In nucleotides, the CDR3 is TGTGCCAGCAGCTTGGGGACAGAGAAGACCCAGTACTTC. This codes for CASSLGTEKTQYF.

The V and J genes are TRBV5-1 and TRBJ2-4, with 10 positions matching TRBD1. V lost 4 bases and J lost 5; bases outside the gene matches: 6. The CDR3 runs to 15 residues. Germline CDR1 and CDR2: SGHRS and YFSETQ. In DNA, the CDR3 is TGCGCCAGCAGCCGACAGGGGGCACGGGAAAACATTCAGTACTTC. It encodes CASSRQGARENIQYF.

The rearrangement uses TRBV2 and TRBJ1-2; 10 bases are a match to TRBD1. V gave up 6 bases and J gave up 4 bases; unmatched junction bases: 8. Germline CDR1 SNHLY, CDR2 FYNNEI. CDR3 length: 15 amino acids. The CDR3 is CASRASGQGLYGYTF. CDR3 DNA sequence: TGTGCCAGCAGAGCGTCGGGACAGGGGCTCTATGGCTACACCTTC.

The genes are TRBV6-1 and TRBJ1-2, with TRBD1 identical over 8 bases. With 2 bases clipped from V and 5 bases from J, the junction kept 10 bases outside the gene matches. The CDR3 consists of 16 residues. Germline loops: CDR1 MNHNS, CDR2 SASEGT. The CDR3 DNA follows: TGTGCCAGCAGTGAATCAGGGGGCTCGATCTATTATGGCTACACCTTC. This gives the protein CASSESGGSIYYGYTF.

J is TRBJ1-5 and V is TRBV7-8, with 7 bases that match TRBD1. CDR1 SGHVS and CDR2 FQNEAQ come from the germline V gene. With 6 bases clipped from V and 2 bases from J, the junction kept 4 bases outside the gene matches. The CDR3 has 14 amino acids. CDR3: CASSATGGNQPQHF. The CDR3, as DNA: TGTGCCAGCAGTGCTACAGGGGGCAATCAGCCCCAGCATTTT.

This clone was detected only a few times. The CDR3 region has the DNA TGTGCCAGCAAAGCAGGGCAGGGGGGTAATTCACCCCTCCACTTT. Translation: CASKAGQGGNSPLHF. The J gene is TRBJ1-6, the V gene TRBV6-5, with TRBD1 identical over 7 bases. In germline, CDR1 is MNHEY, CDR2 SVGAGI. After removal of 7 bases from V and 6 bases from J, the junction contained 9 bases not matched to a gene. The length of the CDR3 is 15 residues.

The chain has TRBV18 and TRBJ1-4; 7 bases map to TRBD1. This CDR3 contains 16 residues. After removal of 2 bases from V and 8 bases from J, the junction contained 11 bases not matched to a gene. CDR1 KGHSH and CDR2 LQKENI come from the germline V gene. The CDR3 here is CASSPTTGDKWEKLFF. The CDR3 coding sequence is TGTGCCAGCTCACCAACCACAGGGGACAAGTGGGAAAAACTGTTTTTT.

The chain recombines TRBV4-1 with TRBJ2-4; TRBD1 aligns across 7 bases. This CDR3 is built from 11 residues. Germline V gives CDR1 MGHRA, CDR2 YSYEKL. V trimming: 3 bases; J trimming: 12 bases; junction bases outside the gene matches: 2. This CDR3 is CASSQGDSQYF. CDR3 DNA sequence: TGCGCCAGCAGCCAGGGGGACAGTCAGTACTTC.

The rearrangement uses TRBV9 and TRBJ2-5; D ambiguous. Germline CDR1 reads SGDLS; CDR2 reads YYNGEE. V was pared by 0 bases and J by 0 bases, with 3 bases between. The CDR3 covers 13 residues. The CDR3 region has the DNA TGTGCCAGCAGCGTAGCTCACCAAGAGACCCAGTACTTC. Encoded protein: CASSVAHQETQYF.